This TCR beta chain was recovered during a study of blood T cell repertoires in COVID-19. Across the study: Sites across the United States, Italy and Spain contributed samples from acute and convalescent COVID-19. Nucleic acid was either cDNA or gDNA, and it came from T cells, B-cell-depleted T cells, or PBMCs.

J gave up 0 bases and V 7 bases, and 9 bases lay outside the gene matches. The CDR3 is 14 residues long. CDR1 SQVTM and CDR2 ANQGSEA come from the germline V gene. As handled by the study authors: Amplification with reference gene primers provided the estimates of nucleated cell counts. Data came from immunoSEQ multiplex PCR; TCRdb stores just in-frame clones and leaves some out. V, J and clone size derive from that table, while D and trimming were established from the DNA sequence. The data contain around 130,000 clones, roughly 89% of them singletons. The chain uses TRBV29-1 and TRBJ2-7; TRBD2 agrees at 7 bases. Sequenced: peripheral blood. This receptor was obtained from a man over 45 with active or convalescent COVID-19. The CDR3: CSARTSADSYEQYF. CDR3 in DNA: TGCAGCGCCCGAACTAGCGCCGACTCCTACGAGCAGTACTTC.